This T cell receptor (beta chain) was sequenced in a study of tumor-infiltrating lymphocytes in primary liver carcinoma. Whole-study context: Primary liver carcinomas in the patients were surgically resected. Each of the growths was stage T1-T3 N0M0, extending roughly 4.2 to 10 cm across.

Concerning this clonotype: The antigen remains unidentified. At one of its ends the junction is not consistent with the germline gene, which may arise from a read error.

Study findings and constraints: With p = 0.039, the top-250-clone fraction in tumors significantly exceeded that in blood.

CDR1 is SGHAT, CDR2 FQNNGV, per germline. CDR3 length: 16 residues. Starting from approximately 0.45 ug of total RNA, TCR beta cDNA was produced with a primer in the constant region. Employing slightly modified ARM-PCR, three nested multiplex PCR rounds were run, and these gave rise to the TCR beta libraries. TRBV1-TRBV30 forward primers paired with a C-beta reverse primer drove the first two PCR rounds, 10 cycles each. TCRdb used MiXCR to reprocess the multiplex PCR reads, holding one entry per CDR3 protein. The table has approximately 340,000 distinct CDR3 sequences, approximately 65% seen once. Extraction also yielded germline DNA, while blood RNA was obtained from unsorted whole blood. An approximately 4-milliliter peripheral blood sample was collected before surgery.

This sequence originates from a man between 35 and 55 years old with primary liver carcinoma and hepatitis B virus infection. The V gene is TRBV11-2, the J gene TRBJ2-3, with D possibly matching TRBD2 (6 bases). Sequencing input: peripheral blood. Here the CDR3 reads CTSSLGGLAGRDTQYF. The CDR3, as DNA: TGTACCAGCAGCTTAGGCGGACTGGCGGGAAGAGATACGCAGTATTTC.